These T cell receptor beta chains were read from a single sample in a study of long-term antiretroviral therapy in people with HIV. Produced via immunoSEQ multiplex PCR; TCRdb's table is partial and in-frame only. The table lists some 6,000 clones, around 74% of them singletons. This material consisted of unsorted PBMCs, taken 0.5 years before starting antiretroviral therapy. These receptors were collected from a man aged 40-55 years with HIV. Both conserved end residues are part of each CDR3. A D gene is named only where the DNA matches it firmly. Rows may omit the clone size; those that give it use once, few, many or a size class.

J gene,clone size,D gene,V gene,CDR3 length,CDR3 DNA,CDR3 protein
TRBJ2-2,once,.,TRBV9,15,TGTGCCAGCAGCGTATCAGGGGTGGTGGCCGGGGAGCTGTTTTTT,CASSVSGVVAGELFF
TRBJ1-1,.,TRBD1,TRBV5-1,15,TGCGCCAGCAGTTTGGACAGGGGTATGAACACTGAAGCTTTCTTT,CASSLDRGMNTEAFF
TRBJ2-7,.,TRBD2,TRBV6-5,14,TGTGCCAGCGCTCTAGCGGGGGGGCCCTACGAGCAGTACTTC,CASALAGGPYEQYF
TRBJ2-7,.,.,TRBV9,19,TGTGCCAGCAGCCTCCCGATTGGGAGCCCCAATGCGTCTACCTACGAGCAGTACTTC,CASSLPIGSPNASTYEQYF
TRBJ2-7,.,TRBD1,TRBV11-2,13,TGTGCCAGCAGCCTGGGACAGGGGGGGGAGCAGTACTTC,CASSLGQGGEQYF
TRBJ1-2,.,.,TRBV30,14,TGTGCCTGGAGTGTAACGCCGACCGACTATGGCTACACCTTC,CAWSVTPTDYGYTF
TRBJ1-4,once,.,TRBV27,14,TGTGCCAGCAGTCGGAGAGCAACTAATGAAAAACTGTTTTTT,CASSRRATNEKLFF
TRBJ2-7,.,.,TRBV6-6,12,TGTGCCAGCACCAGCGGCCAGTCCGAGCAGTACTTC,CASTSGQSEQYF
TRBJ1-3,.,TRBD1,TRBV27,15,TGTGCCAGCAAGGGACAGGGGGCTCTTGGAAACACCATATATTTT,CASKGQGALGNTIYF
TRBJ2-7,.,TRBD1,TRBV9,15,TGTGCCAGCAGCGTAGCGGGACAGGGCCCCAACGAGCAGTACTTC,CASSVAGQGPNEQYF
TRBJ2-7,.,.,TRBV19,13,TGTGCCAGTAGTACCAATCCCTCCTACGAGCAGTACTTC,CASSTNPSYEQYF
TRBJ2-7,few,.,TRBV27,13,TGTGCCAGCTCCCCACGTCCTTCCTACGAGCAGTACTTC,CASSPRPSYEQYF
TRBJ2-7,.,.,TRBV2,15,TGTGCCAGCAGTCCCTCCCGGGGACTCTCCTACGAGCAGTACTTC,CASSPSRGLSYEQYF
TRBJ2-2,.,TRBD1,TRBV18,15,TGTGCCAGCTCAAGGGACAGGGGGCGCATCGGGGAGCTGTTTTTT,CASSRDRGRIGELFF
TRBJ1-1,.,.,TRBV5-1,13,TGCGCCAGCAGCTTCTCGGGGAACACTGAAGCTTTCTTT,CASSFSGNTEAFF
TRBJ2-3,.,.,TRBV19,15,TGTGCCAGTAGTATAGATACAACCCAGAGAGATACGCAGTATTTT,CASSIDTTQRDTQYF
TRBJ2-7,.,.,TRBV30,12,TGTGCCTGGCGCGGATTAGGGTCCGAGCAGTACTTC,CAWRGLGSEQYF
TRBJ2-6,once,.,TRBV28,18,TGTGCCAGCAGTTTGGCCAGGATCGCACCGGTAGGGGCCAACGTCCTGACTTTC,CASSLARIAPVGANVLTF
TRBJ1-2,.,.,TRBV29-1,12,TGCAGCGTTCCCGGCGGGGCTAATGGCTACACCTTC,CSVPGGANGYTF
TRBJ2-3,.,.,TRBV5-6,13,TGTGCCAGCAGCTTGCCGGGGACAGATACGCAGTATTTT,CASSLPGTDTQYF
TRBJ2-5,.,TRBD1,TRBV30,13,TGTGCCTGTGACAGGGTGCCCGAAGAGACCCAGTACTTC,CACDRVPEETQYF
TRBJ2-7,few,.,TRBV5-7,17,TGTGCCAGCAGCTTACACTTTAAGGGGACGGTACCCTACGAGCAGTACTTC,CASSLHFKGTVPYEQYF
TRBJ2-5,.,TRBD1,TRBV10-2,16,TGCGCCAGCCACACTCGACAGGGCTTGGAACAAGAGACCCAGTACTTC,CASHTRQGLEQETQYF
TRBJ2-7,.,TRBD1,TRBV9,14,TGTGCCAGCAGCGTAGGGACAGGGGTCTACGAGCAGTACTTC,CASSVGTGVYEQYF